This T cell receptor beta chain was documented in a study of cytomegalovirus exposure and HLA in healthy donors. Study details: The 120 or so validation repertoires used a platform that matched the one used for the 666 first-cohort repertoires, as a later analysis reported.

The CDR3 runs 13 residues. Germline-derived CDR1 and CDR2 are LNHDA and SQIVND (reference sequence). Trimming removed 0 bases at V and 3 bases at J, with 6 bases between. Method: immunoSEQ multiplex PCR; TCRdb's copy keeps in-frame clones and lacks some. The sample lists 110,000 or so clones; 70% to 85% were seen once. Sequenced sample: PBMCs. The TCR originated in a woman between 18 and 29 years old in good health and CMV-seronegative. This chain links TRBV19 with TRBJ2-7; unclear D gene. The CDR3 sequence: CASSIEEDYEQYF. The CDR3, as DNA: TGTGCCAGTAGTATAGAAGAGGACTACGAGCAGTACTTC. Drawing the rest from reference TRBV19 and TRBJ2-7, the complete variable domain is DGGITQSPKYLFRKEGQNVTLSCEQNLNHDAMYWYRQDPGQGLRLIYYSQIVNDFQKGDIAEGYSVSREKKESFPLTVTSAQKNPTAFYLCASSIEEDYEQYFGPGTRLTVT.